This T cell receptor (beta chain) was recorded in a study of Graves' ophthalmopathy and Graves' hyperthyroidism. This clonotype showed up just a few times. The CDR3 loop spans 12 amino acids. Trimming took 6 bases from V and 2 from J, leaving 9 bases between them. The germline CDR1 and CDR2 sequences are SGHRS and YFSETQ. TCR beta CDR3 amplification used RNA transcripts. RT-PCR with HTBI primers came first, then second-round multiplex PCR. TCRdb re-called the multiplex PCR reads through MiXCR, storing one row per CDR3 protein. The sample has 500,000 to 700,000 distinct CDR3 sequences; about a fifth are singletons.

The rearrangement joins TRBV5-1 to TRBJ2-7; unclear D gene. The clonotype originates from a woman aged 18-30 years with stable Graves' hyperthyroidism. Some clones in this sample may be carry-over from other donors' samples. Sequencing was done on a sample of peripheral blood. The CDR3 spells CASKTDTYEQYF. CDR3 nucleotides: TGCGCCAGCAAAACAGACACCTACGAGCAGTACTTC. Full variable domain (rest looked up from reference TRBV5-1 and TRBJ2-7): KAGVTQTPRYLIKTRGQQVTLSCSPISGHRSVSWYQQTPGQGLQFLFEYFSETQRNKGNFPGRFSGRQFSNSRSEMNVSTLELGDSALYLCASKTDTYEQYFGPGTRLTVT.